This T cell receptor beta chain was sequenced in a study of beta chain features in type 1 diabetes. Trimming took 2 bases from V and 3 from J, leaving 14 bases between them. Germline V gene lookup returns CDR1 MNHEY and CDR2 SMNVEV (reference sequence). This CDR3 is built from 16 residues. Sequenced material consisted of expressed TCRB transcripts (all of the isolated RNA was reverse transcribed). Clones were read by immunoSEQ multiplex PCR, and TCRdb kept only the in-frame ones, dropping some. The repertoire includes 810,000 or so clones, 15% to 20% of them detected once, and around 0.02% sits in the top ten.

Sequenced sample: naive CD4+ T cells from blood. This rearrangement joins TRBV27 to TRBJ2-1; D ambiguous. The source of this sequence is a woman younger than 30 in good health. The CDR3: CASSLGKSYFYNEQFF. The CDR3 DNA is TGTGCCAGCAGTTTAGGGAAATCCTACTTCTACAATGAGCAGTTCTTC.